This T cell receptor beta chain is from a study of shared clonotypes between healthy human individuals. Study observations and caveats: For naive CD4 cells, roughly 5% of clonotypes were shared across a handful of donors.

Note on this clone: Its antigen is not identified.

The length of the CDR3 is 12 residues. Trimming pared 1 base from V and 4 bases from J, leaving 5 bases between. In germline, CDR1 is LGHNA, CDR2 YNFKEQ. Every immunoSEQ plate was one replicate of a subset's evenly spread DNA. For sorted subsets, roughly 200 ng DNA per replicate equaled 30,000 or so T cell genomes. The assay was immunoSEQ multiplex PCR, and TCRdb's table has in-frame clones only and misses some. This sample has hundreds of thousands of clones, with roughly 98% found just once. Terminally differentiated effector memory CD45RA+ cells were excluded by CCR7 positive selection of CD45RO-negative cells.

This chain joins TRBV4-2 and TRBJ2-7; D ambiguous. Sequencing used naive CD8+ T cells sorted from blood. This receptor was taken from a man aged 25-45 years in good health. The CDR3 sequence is CASSQVSYEQYF. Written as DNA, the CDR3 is TGTGCCAGCAGCCAAGTTTCATACGAGCAGTACTTC.